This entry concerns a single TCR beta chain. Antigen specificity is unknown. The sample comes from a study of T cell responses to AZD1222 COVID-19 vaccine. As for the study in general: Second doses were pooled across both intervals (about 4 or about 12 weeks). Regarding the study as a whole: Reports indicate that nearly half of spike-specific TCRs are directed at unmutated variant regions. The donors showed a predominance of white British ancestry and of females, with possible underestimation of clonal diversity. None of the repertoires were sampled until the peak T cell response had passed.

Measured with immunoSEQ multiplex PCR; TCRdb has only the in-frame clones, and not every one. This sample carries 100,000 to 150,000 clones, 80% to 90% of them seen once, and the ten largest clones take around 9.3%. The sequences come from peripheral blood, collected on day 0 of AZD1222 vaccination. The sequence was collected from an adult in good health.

CDR3 coding DNA: TGCGCCAGCAGCTTGTCATTCGACAGGGCTGAGCAGTTCTTC. Translation: CASSLSFDRAEQFF. The V and J genes are TRBV5-1 and TRBJ2-1; 7 bases are a match to TRBD1. The junction had 7 bases not matched to a gene; V was cut back by 1 base and J by 9 bases. Germline CDR1 reads SGHRS; CDR2 reads YFSETQ. The CDR3 is 14 residues long.